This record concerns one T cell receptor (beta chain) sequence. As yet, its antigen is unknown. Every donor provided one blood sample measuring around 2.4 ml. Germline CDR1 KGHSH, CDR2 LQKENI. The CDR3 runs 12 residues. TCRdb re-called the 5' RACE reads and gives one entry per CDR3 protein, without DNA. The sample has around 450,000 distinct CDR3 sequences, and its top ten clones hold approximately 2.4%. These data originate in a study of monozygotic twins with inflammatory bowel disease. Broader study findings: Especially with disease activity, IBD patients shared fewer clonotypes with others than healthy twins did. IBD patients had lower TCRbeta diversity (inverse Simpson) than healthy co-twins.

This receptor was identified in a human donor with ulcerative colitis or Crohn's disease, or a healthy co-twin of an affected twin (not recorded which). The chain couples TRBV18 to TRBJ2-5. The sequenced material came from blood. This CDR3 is CASSPYRETQYF.